This entry lists 30 T cell receptor beta chains sequenced from one sample in a study of tumor-infiltrating lymphocytes in primary liver carcinoma. From about 0.5 ug of total RNA, TCR beta-specific cDNA was reverse-transcribed using a constant-region primer. Researchers made the TCR beta libraries by running three nested multiplex PCR rounds with slightly modified ARM-PCR. Forward primers for TRBV1-TRBV30 and a C-beta reverse primer served the first two PCR rounds, at roughly 10 cycles each. TCRdb called the multiplex PCR reads again in MiXCR, with one record for every CDR3 protein. The data contain 50,000 to 60,000 distinct CDR3 sequences, about 80% of them singletons. Both RNA and DNA were isolated together from around 18-30 mg of bulk tissue that had not been sorted. The material sequenced was liver tumor tissue from sampling region 5. Subset of the sample: tumor region T5, tumor centre. These receptors originate from a man aged 40-55 years with primary liver carcinoma and hepatitis B virus infection.

Regarding this clonotype: The germline gene is not matched at one end of the junction; a read error may be the cause. V gene TRBV11-2 combines with J gene TRBJ2-6; 8 bases align to TRBD1. Germline CDR1 reads SGHAT; CDR2 reads FQNNGV. This CDR3 has 21 residues. The CDR3 DNA is TGTGCGAGCAGCATGAGGGGAGACAGGGGCATTTCCCTCTCCGGGGCCTACGTCCTGACTTTC. Translated, it gives CASSMRGDRGISLSGAYVLTF.

To note about this clonotype: Mismatch with germline at one junction end may stem from a read error. The chain recombines TRBV11-1 with TRBJ2-2; D is tentatively TRBD1 or TRBD2 (5 bases each). Germline V lookup: CDR1 SGHAT, CDR2 FQDESV (reference sequence). This CDR3 has 15 amino acids. CDR3 DNA sequence: TGTGCCTGCAGCTATACAGGACTTTTCTCCAGGGAGCTGTTTTTT. It is translated as CACSYTGLFSRELFF.

In this sample, this clonotype turned up a few times. CDR3 DNA: TGTGCCAGCAGCAGGACTAGCGGGAGTACCTACAATGAGCAGTTCTTC. Translation: CASSRTSGSTYNEQFF. The rearrangement joins TRBV5-6 to TRBJ2-1; 13 bases are shared with TRBD2. The junction had 3 bases not matched to a gene; V was cut back by 4 bases and J by 2 bases. CDR1 is SGHDT, CDR2 YYEEEE, per germline. The CDR3 runs 16 residues. Complete variable domain (other parts from reference TRBV5-6 and TRBJ2-1): DAGVTQSPTHLIKTRGQQVTLRCSPKSGHDTVSWYQQALGQGPQFIFQYYEEEERQRGNFPDRFSGHQFPNYSSELNVNALLLGDSALYLCASSRTSGSTYNEQFFGPGTRLTVL.

For this clonotype: Since the CDR3 does not end with the conserved phenylalanine or tryptophan, this likely comes from a read error. The rearrangement uses TRBV6-6 and TRBJ2-7; a weak D match, TRBD2 (6 bases). Germline-derived CDR1 and CDR2 are MNHNY and SVGAGI (reference sequence). This CDR3 comprises 17 residues. The DNA for the CDR3 is TGTGTCAGCAGCCCTGGACTAAACAGGAGGCAGAACTACGAGCAGTACTCC. It codes for CVSSPGLNRRQNYEQYS.

The genes are TRBV11-2 and TRBJ2-7, with D possibly being TRBD2 (6 bases). The germline gives CDR1 SGHAT, CDR2 FQNNGV. The CDR3 length is 12 residues. V lost 9 bases to trimming and J lost 2 bases, with 11 bases between them. CDR3 sequence reads: CASRWEAYEQYF. In nucleotides, the CDR3 is TGTGCCAGTAGATGGGAGGCCTACGAGCAGTACTTC. Supplemented by reference TRBV11-2 and TRBJ2-7, the full variable domain reads EAGVAQSPRYKIIEKRQSVAFWCNPISGHATLYWYQQILGQGPKLLIQFQNNGVVDDSQLPKDRFSAERLKGVDSTLKIQPAKLEDSAVYLCASRWEAYEQYFGPGTRLTVT.

The CDR3 region has the DNA TGTGCCAGCAACCCCCTCCGGATAGCCCAAGAGACCCAGTACTTC. It specifies CASNPLRIAQETQYF. The rearrangement joins TRBV7-9 to TRBJ2-5; D is unclear. Germline values: CDR1 SEHNR, CDR2 FQNEAQ (reference sequence). V was pared by 7 bases and J by 1 base, with 16 bases between. The CDR3 extends over 15 amino acids.

With respect to this clonotype: A junction end diverges from the germline sequence, so it may reflect a read error. The gene calls are TRBV7-3 and TRBJ2-2; TRBD2 agrees at 8 bases. There are 16 residues in the CDR3. The germline gives CDR1 SGHTA, CDR2 FQGTGA. In nucleotides, the CDR3 is TGTGTCAGCAGCTTAAACCCGGGGGGGATGGCCGGGGGGCTGTTTTTT. This translates into CVSSLNPGGMAGGLFF.

The chain combines TRBV29-1 with TRBJ2-1; possible D gene TRBD1, 7 bases. Germline V gives CDR1 SQVTM, CDR2 ANQGSEA. Trimming stripped 8 bases from V and 7 bases from J, with 15 bases between. This CDR3 comprises 12 residues. The CDR3, as DNA: TGCAGCACCCGCCCAGGGGGGAATGAGCAGTTCTTC. Amino acids: CSTRPGGNEQFF.

The chain couples TRBV12-3 or TRBV12-4 to TRBJ2-3, with D perhaps matching TRBD1 or TRBD2 (5 bases each). V lost 9 bases and J lost 4, with 17 bases in between. This CDR3 comprises 14 residues. The DNA for the CDR3 is TGTGCCAGTAGTCCCGGGGCTAGCCCAGATACGCAGTATTTT. As protein: CASSPGASPDTQYF.

In its sample, this clonotype ranks as medium-sized. CDR3 in DNA: TGTGCCATCAGTGTAGGACAAACCCGGGATACGCAGTATTTT. Its protein product is CAISVGQTRDTQYF. The V and J genes are TRBV10-3 and TRBJ2-3; maybe TRBD1 (5 bases). Germline V CDR1 and CDR2: ENHRY, SYGVKD. The V end was cut by 4 bases, the J end by 6 bases, with 14 bases between. The CDR3 totals 14 residues.

A remark on this clonotype: No conserved phenylalanine or tryptophan is present at the end of the CDR3, so a read error is the likely explanation. This rearrangement joins TRBV11-2 to TRBJ2-3; no definite D call. CDR1 SGHAT and CDR2 FQNNGV come from the germline V gene. This CDR3 is 17 amino acids long. Trimming pared 2 bases from V and 0 bases from J, leaving 15 bases between. Here the CDR3 reads CASSLFATDVSTDTQYS. The CDR3 bases are TGTGCCAGCAGCTTATTCGCGACTGACGTCAGCACAGATACGCAGTATTCT.

This clonotype was observed many times. The genes are TRBV12-3 or TRBV12-4 and TRBJ1-2, with D possibly being TRBD1 (5 bases). The CDR3 contains 15 residues. The V end lost 3 bases, the J end lost 3 bases, and 14 bases lay between the germline ends. For the CDR3, the DNA is TGTGCCAGCAGTTTGGGTCAGGGAGTCGACTATGGCTACACCTTC. Protein: CASSLGQGVDYGYTF.

In regard to this clonotype: One junction end does not reproduce the germline sequence, and a read error may be involved. The V call is TRBV4-3, the J call TRBJ1-2, with 9 bases identical to TRBD1. The CDR3 loop spans 14 amino acids. Germline V lookup: CDR1 LGHNA, CDR2 YSLEER. The CDR3 DNA follows: TGCGCCAGCAGCCAACCCGGGACAGGGAATGGCTGCAGCTTC. This encodes CASSQPGTGNGCSF.

Details on this clonotype: Germline and junction disagree at one end, which may indicate a read error. The chain has TRBV6-2 or TRBV6-3 and TRBJ1-2; the D is unclear. In germline, CDR1 is MNHEY, CDR2 SVGEGT. The CDR3 loop spans 14 amino acids. The CDR3 sequence: CVSSRDGTINGYTF. In nucleotides, the CDR3 is TGTGTCAGCAGTCGTGATGGAACTATTAATGGCTACACCTTC.

On this clonotype itself: A clone one base away is much larger, so this may be a read error. J is TRBJ1-3 and V is TRBV11-2, with a tentative D call TRBD1 (6 bases). The CDR3 loop spans 14 amino acids. CDR1 SGHAT and CDR2 FQNNGV come from the germline V gene. CDR3 in DNA: TGTGCCAGCTGCTTAAGGGGCAGGGGAGACACCATATATTTT. It codes for CASCLRGRGDTIYF. The full variable domain, rest sourced from reference TRBV11-2 and TRBJ1-3, is EAGVAQSPRYKIIEKRQSVAFWCNPISGHATLYWYQQILGQGPKLLIQFQNNGVVDDSQLPKDRFSAERLKGVDSTLKIQPAKLEDSAVYLCASCLRGRGDTIYFGEGSWLTVV.

With respect to this clonotype: A read error may account for a junction end that differs from germline. The rearrangement joins TRBV11-2 to TRBJ1-5, with D tentatively TRBD1 (5 bases). This CDR3 region has 17 residues. CDR1 and CDR2 from the germline V gene are SGHAT and FQNNGV. DNA of the CDR3: TGTGCCAACAGCTTAGTAGGGGTAATAGGGAGCAATCAGTCCCAGCATTTT. This gives the protein CANSLVGVIGSNQSQHF.

Worth noting for this clonotype: One junction end does not reproduce the germline sequence, and a read error may be involved. The V and J genes are TRBV6-6 and TRBJ1-1; no reliable D call. Per germline, CDR1 MNHNY and CDR2 SVGAGI (reference sequence). The CDR3 is 15 amino acids. CDR3 nucleotide sequence: TGTGCCAGCAGTTACCCATGTGGCGGATACACTGAAACTTTCTTT. It is translated as CASSYPCGGYTETFF.

Remarks on this clonotype: The junction shows a germline mismatch at one end, possibly a read error. This chain uses TRBV6-4 with TRBJ2-1; possibly TRBD1 for D (6 bases). Looked up from germline, CDR1 is MRHNA and CDR2 is SNTAGT. The CDR3 has 15 amino acids. CDR3 in amino acids: CASNRDRNSYNEEFF. The DNA for the CDR3 is TGTGCCAGCAACCGCGACAGGAACTCCTACAATGAGGAGTTCTTC.

This chain connects TRBV6-1 to TRBJ2-7; tentatively, D is TRBD1 (5 bases). V was shortened by 7 bases and J by 6 bases, with 22 bases between the two germline ends. This CDR3 contains 15 residues. Germline V CDR1 and CDR2: MNHNS, SASEGT. The CDR3 DNA reads TGTGCCAGCACTCCGGTGGTAGGGGCCCCGACCGAGCAGTACTTC. Translation gives CASTPVVGAPTEQYF.

This clonotype has only a few counts. The chain recombines TRBV3-1 with TRBJ1-1, with D perhaps matching TRBD1 (5 bases). V lost 4 bases, J lost 0 bases, and 6 bases lay in between. This CDR3 is built from 13 residues. Germline CDR1 LGHDT, CDR2 YNNKEL (reference sequence). The CDR3 sequence: CASSRQLNTEAFF. CDR3 in DNA: TGTGCCAGCAGCCGACAGTTGAACACTGAAGCTTTCTTT.

On this clonotype: A read error may produce the germline difference seen at one junction end. V gene TRBV4-2 combines with J gene TRBJ2-4; D might be TRBD1 or TRBD2, each matching 6 bases. Germline CDR1 reads LGHNA; CDR2 reads YNFKEQ. The CDR3 is 18 amino acids. The CDR3 here is CASSQGSGGNEAKNIQYF. The CDR3 region has the DNA TGTGCCAGTAGCCAAGGTTCCGGGGGCAACGAAGCCAAAAACATTCAGTACTTC.

As for this clonotype: This CDR3 is missing its conserved last phenylalanine or tryptophan, likely due to a read error. The gene calls are TRBV11-2 and TRBJ2-1; 8 bases are a match to TRBD2. The J segment lost 13 bases and the V segment lost 1 base, leaving 15 bases of the junction unmatched. Germline CDR1 reads SGHAT; CDR2 reads FQNNGV. The CDR3 length is 16 residues. The CDR3 DNA is TGTGCCAGCAGCTTAGGGAATAGCGGGGTTGGCGACGAACAGTTCCTC. Its translation: CASSLGNSGVGDEQFL.

The chain joins TRBV10-3 to TRBJ2-1, with D perhaps TRBD2 (6 bases). V dropped 10 bases and J dropped 9 bases, with 19 bases sitting between them. CDR3 length equals 13 residues. Germline CDR1 is ENHRY and CDR2 is SYGVKD. The CDR3: CATLARETCEQFF. The DNA of the CDR3 is TGTGCCACCCTAGCGAGAGAAACATGTGAGCAGTTCTTC.

Concerning this clonotype: The junction departs from germline at one end; a sequencing error may be responsible. This chain connects TRBV20-1 to TRBJ2-7; D possibly corresponds to TRBD2 (6 bases). Germline values: CDR1 DFQATT, CDR2 SNEGSKA (reference sequence). The CDR3 has 15 amino acids. The CDR3: CSARFFGGDSNEQYF. The DNA of the CDR3 is TGCAGTGCTAGGTTCTTCGGGGGAGACTCCAACGAACAGTACTTC.

V is TRBV29-1 and J is TRBJ1-2; 9 bases line up with TRBD1. The V gene's germline CDR1 is SQVTM and CDR2 ANQGSEA. There are 15 residues in the CDR3. V was clipped by 8 bases and J by 7 bases; unmatched bases: 17. The CDR3 spells CSSDTGGSGYCGYTF. The CDR3 bases are TGCAGCTCTGATACAGGGGGCTCAGGGTATTGTGGCTACACCTTC.

Regarding this clonotype: The missing conserved phenylalanine or tryptophan at the end of this CDR3 makes a read error likely. The rearrangement uses TRBV11-1 and TRBJ2-7, with TRBD2 as a possible D gene (6 bases). CDR3 length: 15 amino acids. The germline V gene encodes CDR1 SGHAT and CDR2 FQDESV (reference sequence). Trimming shortened V by 6 bases and J by 4 bases, and 19 bases separated the two germline ends. The CDR3 reads CASRLTGSGEYEQYS. The CDR3 region has the DNA TGTGCCAGCAGATTAACGGGATCGGGAGAATACGAGCAGTACTCA.

CDR3 region: CASMMDRGAHTQYF. The CDR3 bases are TGTGCCAGCATGATGGACAGGGGGGCACATACGCAGTATTTT. This chain uses TRBV6-1 with TRBJ2-3, with 10 bases that match TRBD1. Germline V gene sequence: CDR1 MNHNS, CDR2 SASEGT. CDR3 length: 14 residues. The J segment lost 7 bases and the V segment lost 7 bases, leaving 8 bases of the junction unmatched.

Points on this clonotype: One end of the junction is discordant with germline, which a read error may explain. The gene calls are TRBV28 and TRBJ2-2; D may correspond to TRBD1 or TRBD2 (5 bases each). Germline V gene sequence: CDR1 MDHEN, CDR2 SYDVKM. This CDR3 contains 15 residues. The CDR3 bases are TGTGCCAGCAGTAGAACGACAGAGAAGACCGGGGAGCTGCTTTTT. This codes for CASSRTTEKTGELLF.

A word on this clonotype: The junction departs from germline at one end; a sequencing error may be responsible. The rearrangement links TRBV28 to TRBJ1-1; D not resolved. In germline, CDR1 is MDHEN, CDR2 SYDVKM. The CDR3 is 12 residues long. DNA of the CDR3: TGTGTCAGCAGCGGACGGTGGTTCGTAGCTTTCTTT. Its protein product is CVSSGRWFVAFF.

This chain uses TRBV12-3 or TRBV12-4 with TRBJ2-5; 7 nucleotides agree with TRBD2. This CDR3 is 14 amino acids long. Trimming took 7 bases from V and 7 from J; bases not matched to a gene: 12. The CDR3 nucleotides are TGTGCCAGCATCACCCGGGAGGATCTGTCGACCCAGTACTTC. It yields the protein CASITREDLSTQYF.